This T cell receptor (beta chain) derives from a study of breast tumors, draining lymph nodes, adjacent tissues. General study points: Tumors had less TCR diversity than lymph nodes, more than nontumor tissue. That most tumor T cells come from lymph nodes remained unproven. Most tumor T cells seemingly derive from lymph node, then expand in tumor. Luminal-like breast cancer showed significantly greater tumor-nontumor repertoire similarity than basal-like breast cancer did.

MiXCR was run by TCRdb on the multiplex PCR reads, yielding one entry per CDR3 protein. The sample shows approximately 230,000 distinct CDR3 sequences, under 40% of them seen only once. The J segment lost 6 bases and the V segment lost 6 bases, leaving 10 bases of the junction unmatched. The CDR3 extends over 15 amino acids. The germline V gene encodes CDR1 LNHDA and CDR2 SQIVND (reference sequence). This clonotype was picked up a small number of times. The target antigen is unknown. Samples came from axillary lymph nodes draining the breast cancer. The V and J genes are TRBV19 and TRBJ2-1; TRBD2 matches 8 bases. Sequencing was carried out using axillary lymph node tissue. This TCR was sampled from a female donor with breast cancer. Some clones in this sample may be carry-over from other donors' samples. As DNA, the CDR3 is TGTGCCAGTAGCCCGGGGGGGGTTGTGGGCAATGAGCAGTTCTTC. It yields the protein CASSPGGVVGNEQFF.